A single sample is the source of the 15 T cell receptor beta chains below, sequenced in a study of blood T cell repertoires in COVID-19. Repertoires were generated with immunoSEQ multiplex PCR, while TCRdb's copy carries only in-frame clones and drops some. The table has about 66,000 clones, approximately 86% seen once. Sequencing was done on a sample of peripheral blood. Source of these receptors: a man aged 60-69 years with acute or convalescent COVID-19.

The chain employs TRBV5-4 and TRBJ1-1; D gene uncertain. Trimming took 4 bases from V and 9 from J, leaving 22 bases between them. The CDR3 has 15 amino acids. CDR1 and CDR2 from the germline V gene are SGHNT and YYREEE (reference sequence). CDR3: CASSATDVGRFQAFF. For the CDR3, the DNA is TGTGCCAGCAGCGCAACGGACGTAGGGAGGTTCCAAGCTTTCTTT. Drawing the rest from reference TRBV5-4 and TRBJ1-1, the complete variable domain is ETGVTQSPTHLIKTRGQQVTLRCSSQSGHNTVSWYQQALGQGPQFIFQYYREEENGRGNFPPRFSGLQFPNYSSELNVNALELDDSALYLCASSATDVGRFQAFFGQGTRLTVV.

V is TRBV3-1 (or the pseudogene TRBV3-2) and J is TRBJ2-7; TRBD1 aligns across 8 bases. The CDR3 contains 13 residues. The germline CDR1 and CDR2 sequences are LGHDT and YNNKEL (reference sequence). V lost 6 bases, J lost 6 bases, and 7 bases stayed unmatched. The CDR3 loop reads CASSLTGGSEQYV. The CDR3 bases are TGTGCCAGCAGTCTTACAGGGGGAAGCGAGCAGTACGTC.

The chain links TRBV27 to TRBJ1-6; 12 nucleotides agree with TRBD1. Unmatched junction bases numbered 13, after V lost 7 bases and J lost 9 bases. The length of the CDR3 is 17 residues. The germline CDR1 and CDR2 sequences are MNHEY and SMNVEV (reference sequence). The CDR3 DNA sequence: TGTGCCAGCACCTGGGGGACAGGGGGCGCCGGGGGTTCACCCCTCCACTTT. Residues: CASTWGTGGAGGSPLHF.

This rearrangement joins TRBV3-1 (or the pseudogene TRBV3-2) to TRBJ1-5; D gene ambiguous. Germline V gene data show CDR1 as LGHDT and CDR2 as YNNKEL (reference sequence). V was trimmed by 1 base and J by 4 bases, leaving 8 bases between them. The CDR3 runs 14 residues. CDR3 amino acids: CASSQGQDNQPQHF. CDR3 sequence (DNA): TGTGCCAGCAGCCAAGGGCAGGATAATCAGCCCCAGCATTTT.

CDR3 in amino acids: CASRDSRRDSPLHF. The CDR3 nucleotides are TGTGCCAGCAGGGACAGCCGGCGGGATTCACCCCTCCACTTT. V gene TRBV9 combines with J gene TRBJ1-6; tentatively, D is TRBD1 (6 bases). The CDR3 sequence is 14 residues long. Deletions cut 5 bases from V and 8 bases from J, with 14 bases between. CDR1 is SGDLS, CDR2 YYNGEE, per germline.

This clone has ten or more counts. The chain is built from TRBV7-9 and TRBJ1-3, with D perhaps TRBD1 (6 bases). Trimming left V 10 bases short and J 1 base short, with 11 bases between. Per germline, CDR1 SEHNR and CDR2 FQNEAQ (reference sequence). The CDR3 consists of 13 residues. The CDR3 sequence is CANKDRSGNTIYF. DNA of the CDR3: TGTGCCAACAAGGACAGATCTGGAAACACCATATATTTT.

The chain couples TRBV5-1 to TRBJ2-3; TRBD2 matches 9 bases. The germline gives CDR1 SGHRS, CDR2 YFSETQ. The CDR3 extends over 17 amino acids. The V gene end was trimmed by 0 bases and the J gene end by 1 base; junction bases not matched to a gene: 6. The CDR3 sequence: CASSLAVAGAGTDTQYF. The DNA for the CDR3 is TGCGCCAGCAGCTTGGCCGTAGCGGGGGCCGGCACAGATACGCAGTATTTT.

The V and J genes are TRBV5-4 and TRBJ1-2, with TRBD1 matching 7 bases. V gave up 2 bases and J gave up 0 bases; unmatched junction bases: 10. This CDR3 comprises 17 residues. Germline lookup yields CDR1 SGHNT and CDR2 YYREEE (reference sequence). CDR3 sequence reads: CASSFGQVLMSNYGYTF. The CDR3 DNA reads TGTGCCAGCAGCTTTGGACAGGTTCTAATGTCTAACTATGGCTACACCTTC.

This clone was found once. The chain is built from TRBV5-5 and TRBJ2-7, with D perhaps matching TRBD1 (7 bases). The CDR3 has 16 amino acids. V was cut by 4 bases and J by 3 bases, with 20 bases left in between. Germline assignment: CDR1 SGHKS and CDR2 YYEKEE (reference sequence). The CDR3 spells CASSAEGQRGIYEQYV. CDR3 DNA sequence: TGTGCCAGCAGCGCGGAGGGACAGCGAGGTATCTACGAGCAGTACGTC.

V usage is TRBV21-1 and J usage is TRBJ1-2. TRBV21-1 is tagged as a pseudogene. This CDR3 spans 15 amino acids. CDR3 DNA sequence: TGTGCCAGCAGCAATAGACTCGGGTGGGGAGGTGGCTACACCTTC. It codes for CASSNRLGWGGGYTF.

The chain has TRBV18 and TRBJ1-2, with D possibly TRBD1 on 5 matching bases. Germline CDR1 and CDR2: KGHSH and LQKENI. This CDR3 contains 13 residues. V lost 8 bases to trimming and J lost 5 bases, with 15 bases between them. The CDR3 is CASNQGTNYGYTF. The CDR3 DNA reads TGTGCCAGCAATCAGGGAACCAATTATGGCTACACCTTC.

The rearrangement links TRBV25-1 to TRBJ2-2; 9 bases agree with TRBD1. V shed 8 bases, J shed 2 bases, and the junction held 9 bases outside the gene matches. Germline V lookup: CDR1 MGHDK, CDR2 SYGVNS. The CDR3 runs 16 residues. DNA of the CDR3: TGTGCCAGCCCCCTCAGGACAGGGGTTAACACCGGGGAGCTGTTTTTT. Translation: CASPLRTGVNTGELFF.

The chain employs TRBV5-1 and TRBJ1-1; unclear D gene. Trimming shortened V by 4 bases and J by 3 bases, and 7 bases separated the two germline ends. Germline V gene sequence: CDR1 SGHRS, CDR2 YFSETQ. The CDR3 is 12 amino acids. In DNA form, the CDR3 reads TGCGCCAGCAGCCACGGGGACACTGAAGCTTTCTTT. This translates into CASSHGDTEAFF.

The chain combines TRBV7-9 with TRBJ1-3; D perhaps matches TRBD1 (5 bases). Per the germline V gene, CDR1 is SEHNR and CDR2 is FQNEAQ (reference sequence). The CDR3 is made up of 14 amino acids. Trimming took off 1 base at V and 5 bases at J, with 9 bases between the two ends. The CDR3 sequence is CASSLVDSRNTIYF. The CDR3, as DNA: TGTGCCAGCAGCTTAGTTGACAGCAGAAACACCATATATTTT.

The chain employs TRBV19 and TRBJ2-3; 9 bases are shared with TRBD2. J was trimmed by 5 bases and V by 8 bases; bases with no gene match: 5. Germline V gives CDR1 LNHDA, CDR2 SQIVND (reference sequence). The CDR3 is 13 residues long. The CDR3 sequence is CASAGGRVDTQYF. In DNA form, the CDR3 reads TGTGCCAGTGCGGGGGGGCGAGTAGATACGCAGTATTTT. Together with reference TRBV19 and TRBJ2-3, the CDR3 gives the full variable domain: DGGITQSPKYLFRKEGQNVTLSCEQNLNHDAMYWYRQDPGQGLRLIYYSQIVNDFQKGDIAEGYSVSREKKESFPLTVTSAQKNPTAFYLCASAGGRVDTQYFGPGTRLTVL.